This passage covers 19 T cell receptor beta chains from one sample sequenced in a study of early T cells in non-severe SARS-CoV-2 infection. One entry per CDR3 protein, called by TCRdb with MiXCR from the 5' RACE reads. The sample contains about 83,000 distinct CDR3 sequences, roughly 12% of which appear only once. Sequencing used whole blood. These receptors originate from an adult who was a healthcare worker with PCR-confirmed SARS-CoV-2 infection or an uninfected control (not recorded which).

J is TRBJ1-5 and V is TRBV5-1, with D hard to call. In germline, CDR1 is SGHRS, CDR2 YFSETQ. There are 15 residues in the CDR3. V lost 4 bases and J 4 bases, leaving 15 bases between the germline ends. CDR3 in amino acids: CASSREGSENQPQHF. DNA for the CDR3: TGCGCCAGCAGCCGGGAAGGCAGCGAAAATCAGCCCCAGCATTTT.

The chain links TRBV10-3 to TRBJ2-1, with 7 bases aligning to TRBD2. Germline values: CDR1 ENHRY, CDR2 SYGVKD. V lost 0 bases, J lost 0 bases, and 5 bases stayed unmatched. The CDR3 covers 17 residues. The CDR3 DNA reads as TGTGCCATCAGTGAGTCATCGCGGGAGAGCTCCTACAATGAGCAGTTCTTC. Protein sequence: CAISESSRESSYNEQFF.

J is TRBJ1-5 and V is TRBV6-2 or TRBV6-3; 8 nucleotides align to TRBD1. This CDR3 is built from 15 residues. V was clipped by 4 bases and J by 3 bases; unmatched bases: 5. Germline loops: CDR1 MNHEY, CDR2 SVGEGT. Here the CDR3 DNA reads TGTGCCAGCAGTTTCGACAGGGGACTCAATCAGCCCCAGCATTTT. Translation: CASSFDRGLNQPQHF.

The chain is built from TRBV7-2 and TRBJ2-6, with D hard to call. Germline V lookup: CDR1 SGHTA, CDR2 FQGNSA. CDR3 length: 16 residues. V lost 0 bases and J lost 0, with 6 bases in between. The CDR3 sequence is CASSLARRSGANVLTF. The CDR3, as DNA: TGTGCCAGCAGCTTAGCCCGCCGCTCTGGGGCCAACGTCCTGACTTTC.

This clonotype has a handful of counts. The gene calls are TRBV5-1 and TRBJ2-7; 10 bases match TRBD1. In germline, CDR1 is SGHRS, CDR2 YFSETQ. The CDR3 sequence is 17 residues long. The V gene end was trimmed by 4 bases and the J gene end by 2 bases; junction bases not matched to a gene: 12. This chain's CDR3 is CASSREPFGQGAYEQYF. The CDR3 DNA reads TGCGCCAGCAGCAGGGAACCGTTTGGACAGGGGGCCTACGAGCAGTACTTC.

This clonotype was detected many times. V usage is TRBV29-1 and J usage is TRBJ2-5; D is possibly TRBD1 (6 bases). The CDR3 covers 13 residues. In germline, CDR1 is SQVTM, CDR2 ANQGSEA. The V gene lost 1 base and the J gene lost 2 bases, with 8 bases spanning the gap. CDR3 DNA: TGCAGCGTTGAAGGGACAGTACAAGAGACCCAGTACTTC. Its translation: CSVEGTVQETQYF.

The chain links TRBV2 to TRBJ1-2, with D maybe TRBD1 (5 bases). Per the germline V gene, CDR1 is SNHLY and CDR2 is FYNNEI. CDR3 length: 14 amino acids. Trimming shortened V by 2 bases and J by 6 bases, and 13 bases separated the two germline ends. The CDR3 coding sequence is TGTGCCAGCAGTGAAAGGGGCCAAACCAATGGCTACACCTTC. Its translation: CASSERGQTNGYTF.

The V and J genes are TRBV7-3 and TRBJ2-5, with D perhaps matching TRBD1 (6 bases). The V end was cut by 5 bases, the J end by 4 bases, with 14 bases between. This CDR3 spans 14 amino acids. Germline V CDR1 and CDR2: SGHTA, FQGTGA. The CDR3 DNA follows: TGTGCCAGCAGCCAGAGAACAGGGCGAGAGACCCAGTACTTC. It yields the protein CASSQRTGRETQYF.

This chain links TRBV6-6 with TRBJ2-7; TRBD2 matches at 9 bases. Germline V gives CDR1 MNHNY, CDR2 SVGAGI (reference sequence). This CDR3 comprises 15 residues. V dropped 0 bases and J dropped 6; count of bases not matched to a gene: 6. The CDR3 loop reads CASSYSLAGFSEQYF. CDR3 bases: TGTGCCAGCAGTTACTCCCTAGCGGGATTTAGCGAGCAGTACTTC.

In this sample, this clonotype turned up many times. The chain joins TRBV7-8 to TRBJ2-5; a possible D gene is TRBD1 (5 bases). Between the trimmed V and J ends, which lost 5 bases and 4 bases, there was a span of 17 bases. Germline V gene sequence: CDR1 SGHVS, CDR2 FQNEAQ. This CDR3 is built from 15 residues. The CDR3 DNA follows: TGTGCCAGCAGCCCCCACTCGATAGGGGCAGAGACCCAGTACTTC. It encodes CASSPHSIGAETQYF. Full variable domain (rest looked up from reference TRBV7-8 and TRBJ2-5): GAGVSQSPRYKVAKRGQDVALRCDPISGHVSLFWYQQALGQGPEFLTYFQNEAQLDKSGLPSDRFFAERPEGSVSTLKIQRTQQEDSAVYLCASSPHSIGAETQYFGPGTRLLVL.

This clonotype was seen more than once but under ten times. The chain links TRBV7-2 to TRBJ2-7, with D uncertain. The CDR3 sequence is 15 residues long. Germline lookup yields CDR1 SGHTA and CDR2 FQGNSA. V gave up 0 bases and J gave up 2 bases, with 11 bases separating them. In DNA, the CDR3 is TGTGCCAGCAGCTTAGCGATCGGGTTCGCCTACGAGCAGTACTTC. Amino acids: CASSLAIGFAYEQYF.

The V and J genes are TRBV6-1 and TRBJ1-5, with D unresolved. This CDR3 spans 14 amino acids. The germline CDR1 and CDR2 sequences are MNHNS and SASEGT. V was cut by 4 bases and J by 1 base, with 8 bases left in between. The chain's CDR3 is CASSVDMSNQPQHF. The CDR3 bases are TGTGCCAGCAGTGTCGACATGAGCAATCAGCCCCAGCATTTT.

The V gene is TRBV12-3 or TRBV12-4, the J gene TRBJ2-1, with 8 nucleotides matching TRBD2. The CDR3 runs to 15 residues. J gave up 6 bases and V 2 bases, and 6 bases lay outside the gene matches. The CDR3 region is CASSLTLAGLNEQFF. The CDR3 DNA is TGTGCCAGCAGTTTAACTTTAGCGGGACTCAATGAGCAGTTCTTC.

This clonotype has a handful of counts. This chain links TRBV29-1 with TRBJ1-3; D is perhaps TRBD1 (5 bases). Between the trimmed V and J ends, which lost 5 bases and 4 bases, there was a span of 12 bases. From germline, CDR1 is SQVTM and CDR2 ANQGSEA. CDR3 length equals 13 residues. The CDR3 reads CSVMGGTGNTIYF. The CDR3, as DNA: TGCAGCGTTATGGGGGGGACGGGAAACACCATATATTTT.

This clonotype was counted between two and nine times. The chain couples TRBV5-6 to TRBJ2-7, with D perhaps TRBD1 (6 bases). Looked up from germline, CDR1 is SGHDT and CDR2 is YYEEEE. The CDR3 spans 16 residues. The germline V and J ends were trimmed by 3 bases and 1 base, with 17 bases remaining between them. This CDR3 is CASSSLYREVSYEQYF. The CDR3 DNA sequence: TGTGCCAGCAGCTCCCTATACAGGGAAGTGTCCTACGAGCAGTACTTC.

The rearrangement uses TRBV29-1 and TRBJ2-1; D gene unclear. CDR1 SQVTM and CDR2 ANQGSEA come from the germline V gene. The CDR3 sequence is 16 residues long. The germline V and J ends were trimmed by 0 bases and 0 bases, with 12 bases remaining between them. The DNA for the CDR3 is TGCAGCGTTGAAGATCCGGGCACCGGCTCCTACAATGAGCAGTTCTTC. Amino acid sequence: CSVEDPGTGSYNEQFF.

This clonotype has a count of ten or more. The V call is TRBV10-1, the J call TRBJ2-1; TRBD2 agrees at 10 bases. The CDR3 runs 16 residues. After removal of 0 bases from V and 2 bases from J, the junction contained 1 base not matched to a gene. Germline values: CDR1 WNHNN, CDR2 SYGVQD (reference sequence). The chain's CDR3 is CASSESTSGAYNEQFF. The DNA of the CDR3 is TGCGCCAGCAGTGAGTCAACTAGCGGGGCCTACAATGAGCAGTTCTTC.

CDR3 sequence (DNA): TGTGCCAGCAGTCCCGGACTAGCGGGATCCACCGGGGAGCTGTTTTTT. Its translation: CASSPGLAGSTGELFF. The chain has TRBV12-3 or TRBV12-4 and TRBJ2-2; TRBD2 matches at 12 bases. The CDR3 runs 16 residues. V shed 5 bases, J shed 4 bases, and the junction held 5 bases outside the gene matches.

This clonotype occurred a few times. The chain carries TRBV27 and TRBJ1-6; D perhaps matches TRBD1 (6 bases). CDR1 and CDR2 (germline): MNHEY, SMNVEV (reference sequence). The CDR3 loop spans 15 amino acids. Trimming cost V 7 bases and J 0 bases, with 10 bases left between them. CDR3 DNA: TGTGCCAGCAAAACAGGGAGCTCCTATAATTCACCCCTCCACTTT. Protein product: CASKTGSSYNSPLHF.